The clone carrying this T cell receptor beta chain was detected ten times or more. The sample belongs to a study of blood T cell repertoires in COVID-19. Whole-study context: Acute and convalescent COVID-19 samples came from the United States, Italy and Spain. PBMCs, B-cell-depleted T cells, or T cells provided the cDNA or gDNA that made up the material.

The CDR3 length is 14 residues. Germline V CDR1 and CDR2: MNHEY, SVGAGI. The germline V and J ends were trimmed by 2 bases and 0 bases, with 8 bases remaining between them. Authors' processing steps: For nucleated cells, counts were estimated from reference gene primer amplification. Clones were read by immunoSEQ multiplex PCR, and TCRdb kept only the in-frame ones, dropping some. Clone size and the V and J calls come from that table; the DNA yielded D and trimming. The sample holds a few hundred thousand clones, 85% seen once. Sequencing was carried out using peripheral blood. The clonotype comes from a human donor in a cohort sampled during active COVID-19. The genes are TRBV6-5 and TRBJ2-7; TRBD1 is a possible D gene (5 bases). In nucleotides, the CDR3 is TGTGCCAGCAGTTACAGACAGACCTCCTACGAGCAGTACTTC. Protein product: CASSYRQTSYEQYF.